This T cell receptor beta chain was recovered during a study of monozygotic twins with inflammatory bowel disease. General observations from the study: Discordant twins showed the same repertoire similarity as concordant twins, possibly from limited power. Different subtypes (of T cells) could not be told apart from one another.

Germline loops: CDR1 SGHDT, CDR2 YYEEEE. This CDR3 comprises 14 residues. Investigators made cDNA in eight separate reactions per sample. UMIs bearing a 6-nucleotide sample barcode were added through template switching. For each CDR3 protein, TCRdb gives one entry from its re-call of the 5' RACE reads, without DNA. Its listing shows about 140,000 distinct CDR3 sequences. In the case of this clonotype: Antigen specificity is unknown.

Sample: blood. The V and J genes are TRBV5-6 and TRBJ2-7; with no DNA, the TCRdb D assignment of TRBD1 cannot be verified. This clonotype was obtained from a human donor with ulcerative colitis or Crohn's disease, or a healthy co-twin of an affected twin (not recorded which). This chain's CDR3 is CASSWGQGLYEQYF.